Following are 18 T cell receptor beta chains from one sample sequenced in a study of blood T cell repertoires in COVID-19. Some clones are missing from TCRdb's copy, which holds only in-frame ones; the method was immunoSEQ multiplex PCR. The sample has fewer than 250,000 clones, around 87% seen once. Sequencing was performed on peripheral blood. These TCRs come from a man in his 60s with acute or convalescent COVID-19.

This CDR3 is CASTGRGGSDTQYF. CDR3 DNA sequence: TGTGCCAGTACCGGTCGGGGGGGATCAGATACGCAGTATTTT. This rearrangement joins TRBV19 to TRBJ2-3; 8 bases are shared with TRBD2. V gave up 7 bases and J gave up 4 bases; unmatched junction bases: 7. This CDR3 has 14 amino acids. Germline V gene lookup returns CDR1 LNHDA and CDR2 SQIVND (reference sequence).

The chain uses TRBV19 and TRBJ2-1, with 7 bases that match TRBD1. After removal of 3 bases from V and 6 bases from J, the junction contained 8 bases not matched to a gene. This CDR3 region has 15 residues. Germline CDR1 is LNHDA and CDR2 is SQIVND (reference sequence). In nucleotides, the CDR3 is TGTGCCAGTAGTATTAGCAGGACAGGTGCCAATGAGCAGTTCTTC. Protein sequence: CASSISRTGANEQFF.

This chain uses TRBV15 with TRBJ2-5; maybe TRBD1 (5 bases). V lost 2 bases and J 2 bases, leaving 9 bases between the germline ends. This CDR3 has 14 residues. CDR1 and CDR2 from the germline V gene are LNHNV and YYDKDF (reference sequence). Here the CDR3 DNA reads TGTGCCACCAGCAGATTGGGGCTTCAAGAGACCCAGTACTTC. Amino acids: CATSRLGLQETQYF.

The chain recombines TRBV10-2 with TRBJ2-7; 7 positions match TRBD1. The CDR3 covers 15 residues. From germline, CDR1 is WSHSY and CDR2 SAAADI. V gave up 0 bases and J gave up 0 bases; unmatched junction bases: 2. The CDR3 spells CASSESGTVSYEQYF. In DNA form, the CDR3 reads TGCGCCAGCAGTGAGTCAGGGACAGTCTCCTACGAGCAGTACTTC.

V gene TRBV28 combines with J gene TRBJ2-5; 7 nucleotides match TRBD1. Germline trimming cut 2 bases from V and 1 base from J; bases unmatched to any gene: 7. The CDR3 has 16 amino acids. Germline CDR1 reads MDHEN; CDR2 reads SYDVKM. CDR3 bases: TGTGCCAGCAGTTTAGCGGACAGGCCGCGCCAAGAGACCCAGTACTTC. This gives the protein CASSLADRPRQETQYF.

The chain couples TRBV7-9 to TRBJ2-7; tentatively, D is TRBD2 (7 bases). The V and J ends lost 1 base and 5 bases respectively, with 18 bases between them. CDR1 is SEHNR, CDR2 FQNEAQ, per germline (reference sequence). CDR3 size: 16 residues. The CDR3 bases are TGTGCCAGCAGCTTAGGACGGGGGGCGCCGGTTGACGAGCAGTACTTC. It is translated as CASSLGRGAPVDEQYF.

This chain links TRBV9 with TRBJ2-2, with D perhaps TRBD2 (6 bases). The V gene's germline CDR1 is SGDLS and CDR2 YYNGEE. This CDR3 contains 17 residues. The V gene lost 6 bases and the J gene lost 0 bases, with 18 bases spanning the gap. The CDR3 is CASTKRGRGPNTGELFF. In DNA, the CDR3 is TGTGCCAGCACCAAGAGAGGGCGGGGCCCGAACACCGGGGAGCTGTTTTTT.

This clone was detected once. The rearrangement links TRBV7-3 to TRBJ2-2; D is undetermined. V was pared by 0 bases and J by 7 bases, with 21 bases between. The CDR3 covers 18 residues. Germline V lookup: CDR1 SGHTA, CDR2 FQGTGA. The CDR3 loop is CASSLTAVGQTPDGELFF. CDR3 coding DNA: TGTGCCAGCAGCTTAACGGCCGTCGGCCAGACACCGGACGGGGAGCTGTTTTTT.

The chain has TRBV7-4 and TRBJ1-5; 8 bases are shared with TRBD1. Germline loops: CDR1 SGHVT, CDR2 SQSDAQ. This CDR3 contains 20 residues. Trimming took 0 bases from V and 0 from J; bases not matched to a gene: 13. This chain's CDR3 is CASSLAQTGAHDYSNQPQHF. The CDR3 region has the DNA TGTGCCAGCAGCTTAGCCCAGACAGGGGCCCACGATTATAGCAATCAGCCCCAGCATTTT.

The chain combines TRBV11-2 with TRBJ2-7; tentative D call: TRBD1 (5 bases). Germline V lookup: CDR1 SGHAT, CDR2 FQNNGV. V gave up 10 bases and J gave up 5 bases, with 18 bases separating them. CDR3 size: 13 residues. The CDR3 is CATQTVRVHEQYF. CDR3 bases: TGTGCCACCCAGACAGTCCGCGTCCACGAGCAGTACTTC. Combining the CDR3 with reference TRBV11-2 and TRBJ2-7 gives the whole variable domain EAGVAQSPRYKIIEKRQSVAFWCNPISGHATLYWYQQILGQGPKLLIQFQNNGVVDDSQLPKDRFSAERLKGVDSTLKIQPAKLEDSAVYLCATQTVRVHEQYFGPGTRLTVT.

The J gene is TRBJ1-6, the V gene TRBV7-6, with TRBD1 matching over 10 bases. CDR1 is SGHVS, CDR2 FNYEAQ, per germline. The CDR3 totals 16 residues. The V and J ends lost 2 bases and 10 bases, in that order; junction bases with no gene match: 8. CDR3 DNA: TGTGCCAGCAGCTTAAGACAGGGGGCTTTGGGGTCACCCCTCCACTTT. It yields the protein CASSLRQGALGSPLHF.

The chain uses TRBV29-1 and TRBJ2-1; the D gene is possibly TRBD2 (5 bases). V lost 1 base and J 12 bases, leaving 13 bases between the germline ends. Germline values: CDR1 SQVTM, CDR2 ANQGSEA. The CDR3 length is 12 residues. CDR3 amino acids: CSVEGERNGQFF. The CDR3 bases are TGCAGCGTTGAAGGGGAGCGGAACGGGCAGTTCTTC.

This CDR3 reads CASSQLAGTSYNEQFF. The CDR3 coding sequence is TGTGCCAGCAGCCAACTAGCGGGGACTTCCTACAATGAGCAGTTCTTC. This chain joins TRBV7-6 and TRBJ2-1; 10 bases are shared with TRBD2. Unmatched junction bases numbered 5, after V lost 5 bases and J lost 1 base. This CDR3 has 16 amino acids. Per germline, CDR1 SGHVS and CDR2 FNYEAQ.

The chain combines TRBV27 with TRBJ2-2; 7 bases agree with TRBD2. Unmatched junction bases numbered 4, after V lost 5 bases and J lost 1 base. This CDR3 region has 15 residues. Germline V gene data show CDR1 as MNHEY and CDR2 as SMNVEV (reference sequence). In DNA, the CDR3 is TGTGCCAGCAGTCCGTGGGGGGGGAACACCGGGGAGCTGTTTTTT. This sequence encodes CASSPWGGNTGELFF.

The sample holds a few counts of this clone. The chain uses TRBV2 and TRBJ1-5; D is unclear. This CDR3 is built from 15 residues. V was shortened by 2 bases and J by 1 base, with 9 bases between the two germline ends. Germline values: CDR1 SNHLY, CDR2 FYNNEI. The CDR3 nucleotides read TGTGCCAGCAGTGAAACCGGTATAAGCAATCAGCCCCAGCATTTT. It is translated as CASSETGISNQPQHF.

This sequence joins TRBV5-6 and TRBJ2-2, with D tentatively TRBD2 (6 bases). The CDR3 is made up of 12 amino acids. V lost 4 bases, J lost 9 bases, and 10 bases lay in between. Germline values: CDR1 SGHDT, CDR2 YYEEEE. The CDR3 nucleotides are TGTGCCAGCAGCCTCAGCGGGCGGGAGCTGTTTTTT. Amino acid sequence: CASSLSGRELFF. Supplemented by reference TRBV5-6 and TRBJ2-2, the full variable domain reads DAGVTQSPTHLIKTRGQQVTLRCSPKSGHDTVSWYQQALGQGPQFIFQYYEEEERQRGNFPDRFSGHQFPNYSSELNVNALLLGDSALYLCASSLSGRELFFGEGSRLTVL.

The V call is TRBV5-1, the J call TRBJ1-1, with D perhaps TRBD1 (5 bases). The germline gives CDR1 SGHRS, CDR2 YFSETQ. V dropped 3 bases and J dropped 4 bases, with 19 bases sitting between them. CDR3 length equals 16 residues. For the CDR3, the DNA is TGCGCCAGCAGCTCTCAGGGTGGCCTGCGGGGCACTGAAGCTTTCTTT. This codes for CASSSQGGLRGTEAFF.

This rearrangement joins TRBV21-1 to TRBJ2-1; no check of the table's D call, TRBD1, against the DNA was made. TRBV21-1 is termed a pseudogene. The CDR3 totals 17 residues. The CDR3 sequence is CASSPSGLQGSYNEQFF. CDR3 sequence (DNA): TGTGCCAGCAGCCCCTCAGGCCTACAAGGCTCCTACAATGAGCAGTTCTTC.